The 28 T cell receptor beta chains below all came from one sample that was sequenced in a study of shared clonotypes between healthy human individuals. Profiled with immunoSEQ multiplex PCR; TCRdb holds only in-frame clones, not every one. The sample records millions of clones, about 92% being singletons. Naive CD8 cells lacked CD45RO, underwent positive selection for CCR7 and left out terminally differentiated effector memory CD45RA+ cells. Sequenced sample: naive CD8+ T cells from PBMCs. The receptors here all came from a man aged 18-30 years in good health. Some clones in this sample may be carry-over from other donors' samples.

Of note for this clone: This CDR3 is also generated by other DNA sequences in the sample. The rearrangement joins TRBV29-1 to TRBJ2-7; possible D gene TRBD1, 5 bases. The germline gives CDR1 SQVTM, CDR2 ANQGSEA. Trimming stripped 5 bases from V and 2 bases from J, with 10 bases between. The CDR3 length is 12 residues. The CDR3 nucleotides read TGCAGCGTTTCGCAGGGTCCCTACGAGCAGTACTTC. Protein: CSVSQGPYEQYF.

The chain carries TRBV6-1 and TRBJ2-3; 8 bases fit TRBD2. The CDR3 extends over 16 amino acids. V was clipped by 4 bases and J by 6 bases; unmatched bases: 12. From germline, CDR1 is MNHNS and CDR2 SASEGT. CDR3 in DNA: TGTGCCAGCAGTGGCTTAGGTGCGGGAGGCCCCGATACGCAGTATTTT. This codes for CASSGLGAGGPDTQYF.

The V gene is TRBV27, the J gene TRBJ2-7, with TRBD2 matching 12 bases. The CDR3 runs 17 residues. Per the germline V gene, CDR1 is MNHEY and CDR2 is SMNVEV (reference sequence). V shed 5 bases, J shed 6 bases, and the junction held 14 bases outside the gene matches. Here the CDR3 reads CASSQGLAGRPGFEQYF. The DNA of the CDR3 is TGTGCCAGCAGTCAGGGACTAGCGGGCCGGCCCGGCTTCGAGCAGTACTTC.

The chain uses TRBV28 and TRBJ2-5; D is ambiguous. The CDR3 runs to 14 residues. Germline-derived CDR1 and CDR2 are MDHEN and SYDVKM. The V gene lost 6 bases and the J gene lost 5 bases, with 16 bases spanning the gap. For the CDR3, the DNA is TGTGCCAGCAGCCGACTCCTTTCCAGGGAGACCCAGTACTTC. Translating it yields CASSRLLSRETQYF.

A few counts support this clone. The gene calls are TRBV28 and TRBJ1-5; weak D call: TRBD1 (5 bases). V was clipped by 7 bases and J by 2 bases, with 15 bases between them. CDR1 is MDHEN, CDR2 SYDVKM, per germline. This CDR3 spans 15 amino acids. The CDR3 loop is CASTREGLGNQPQHF. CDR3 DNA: TGTGCCAGCACCCGGGAGGGGCTTGGCAATCAGCCCCAGCATTTT.

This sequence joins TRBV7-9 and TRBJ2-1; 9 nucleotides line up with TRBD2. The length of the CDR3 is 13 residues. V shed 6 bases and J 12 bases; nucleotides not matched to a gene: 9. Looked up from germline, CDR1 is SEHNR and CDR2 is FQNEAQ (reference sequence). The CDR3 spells CASSPGLAMGQFF. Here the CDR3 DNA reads TGTGCCAGCAGTCCTGGACTAGCGATGGGGCAGTTCTTC. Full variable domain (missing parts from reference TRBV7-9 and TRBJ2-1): DTGVSQNPRHKITKRGQNVTFRCDPISEHNRLYWYRQTLGQGPEFLTYFQNEAQLEKSRLLSDRFSAERPKGSFSTLEIQRTEQGDSAMYLCASSPGLAMGQFFGPGTRLTVL.

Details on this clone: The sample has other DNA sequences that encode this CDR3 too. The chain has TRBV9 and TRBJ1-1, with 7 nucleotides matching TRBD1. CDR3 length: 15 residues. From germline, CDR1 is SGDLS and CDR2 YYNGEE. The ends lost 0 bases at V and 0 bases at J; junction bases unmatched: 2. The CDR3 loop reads CASSVGGQLNTEAFF. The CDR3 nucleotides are TGTGCCAGCAGCGTAGGGGGACAGTTGAACACTGAAGCTTTCTTT.

In DNA, the CDR3 is TGTGCCACCCTAGATTCGTACACCGGGGAGCTGTTTTTT. Residues: CATLDSYTGELFF. The rearrangement links TRBV10-3 to TRBJ2-2; D gene uncertain. CDR3 length equals 13 residues. Germline CDR1 ENHRY, CDR2 SYGVKD. V gave up 10 bases and J gave up 3 bases, with 12 bases separating them.

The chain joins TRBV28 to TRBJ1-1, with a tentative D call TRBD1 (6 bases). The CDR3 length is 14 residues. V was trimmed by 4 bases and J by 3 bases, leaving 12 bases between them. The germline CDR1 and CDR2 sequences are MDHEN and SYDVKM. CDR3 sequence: CASSWVRGYTEAFF. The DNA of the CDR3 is TGTGCCAGCAGTTGGGTCAGGGGATACACTGAAGCTTTCTTT.

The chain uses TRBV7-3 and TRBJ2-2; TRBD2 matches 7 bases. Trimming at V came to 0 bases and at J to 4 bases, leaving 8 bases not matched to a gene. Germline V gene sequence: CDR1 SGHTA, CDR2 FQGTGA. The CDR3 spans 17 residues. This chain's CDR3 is CASSLTIAGKVTGELFF. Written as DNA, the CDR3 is TGTGCCAGCAGCTTAACTATAGCGGGTAAGGTCACCGGGGAGCTGTTTTTT.

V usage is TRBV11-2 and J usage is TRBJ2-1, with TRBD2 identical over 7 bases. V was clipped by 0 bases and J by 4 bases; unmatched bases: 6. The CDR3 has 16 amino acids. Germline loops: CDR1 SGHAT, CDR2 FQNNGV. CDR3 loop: CASSLDGASGYNEQFF. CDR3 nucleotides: TGTGCCAGCAGCTTAGATGGGGCTAGCGGTTACAATGAGCAGTTCTTC.

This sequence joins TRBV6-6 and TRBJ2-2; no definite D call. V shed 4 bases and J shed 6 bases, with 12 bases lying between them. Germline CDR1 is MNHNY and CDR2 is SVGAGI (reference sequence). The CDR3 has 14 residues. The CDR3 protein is CASSSQARAGELFF. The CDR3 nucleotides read TGTGCCAGCAGTTCCCAAGCCCGAGCCGGGGAGCTGTTTTTT.

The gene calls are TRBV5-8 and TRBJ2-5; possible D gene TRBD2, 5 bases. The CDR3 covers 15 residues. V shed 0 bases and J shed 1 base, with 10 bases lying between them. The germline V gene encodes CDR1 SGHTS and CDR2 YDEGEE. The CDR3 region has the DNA TGTGCCAGCAGCTTGGCCGTAACTAGCCAAGAGACCCAGTACTTC. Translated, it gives CASSLAVTSQETQYF. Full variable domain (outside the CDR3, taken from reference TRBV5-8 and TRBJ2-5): EAGVTQSPTHLIKTRGQQATLRCSPISGHTSVYWYQQALGLGLQFLLWYDEGEERNRGNFPPRFSGRQFPNYSSELNVNALELEDSALYLCASSLAVTSQETQYFGPGTRLLVL.

CDR3 region: CASSYSSKGTEQFF. As DNA, the CDR3 is TGTGCCAGCAGTTACTCGAGTAAAGGGACCGAGCAGTTCTTC. The chain is built from TRBV6-5 and TRBJ2-1, with D perhaps assigned TRBD1 or TRBD2 (5 bases each). CDR3 length equals 14 residues. Deletions cut 0 bases from V and 10 bases from J, with 13 bases between. Germline CDR1 is MNHEY and CDR2 is SVGAGI.

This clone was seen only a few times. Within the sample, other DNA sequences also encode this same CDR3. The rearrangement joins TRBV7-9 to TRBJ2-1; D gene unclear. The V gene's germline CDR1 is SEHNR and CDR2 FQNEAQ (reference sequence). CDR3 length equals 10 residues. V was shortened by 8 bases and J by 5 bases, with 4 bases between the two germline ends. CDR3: CASGDNEQFF. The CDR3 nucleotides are TGTGCCAGCGGGGACAATGAGCAGTTCTTC.

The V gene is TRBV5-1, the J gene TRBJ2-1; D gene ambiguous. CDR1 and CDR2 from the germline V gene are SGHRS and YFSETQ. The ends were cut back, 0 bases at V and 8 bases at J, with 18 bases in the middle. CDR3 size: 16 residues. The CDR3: CASSLDLPRIGHEQFF. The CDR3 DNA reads TGCGCCAGCAGCTTGGACCTCCCTAGAATTGGGCATGAGCAGTTCTTC.

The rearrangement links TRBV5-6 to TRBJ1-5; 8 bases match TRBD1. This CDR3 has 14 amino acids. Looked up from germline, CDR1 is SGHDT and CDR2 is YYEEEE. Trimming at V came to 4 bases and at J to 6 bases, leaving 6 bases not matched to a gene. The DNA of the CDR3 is TGTGCCAGCAGCAACCTGACAGGGGTTCAGCCCCAGCATTTT. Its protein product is CASSNLTGVQPQHF.

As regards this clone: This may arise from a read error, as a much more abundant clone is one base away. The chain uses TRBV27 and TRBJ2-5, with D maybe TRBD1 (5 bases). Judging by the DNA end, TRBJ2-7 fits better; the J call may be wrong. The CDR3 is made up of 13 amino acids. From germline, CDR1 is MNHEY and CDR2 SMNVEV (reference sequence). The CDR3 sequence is CASSWGSSYEQYF. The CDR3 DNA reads TGTGCCAGCAGTTGGGGCAGCTCCTACGAGCAGTACTTC.

The chain's CDR3 is CASSSRSGQGGGELFF. DNA of the CDR3: TGTGCCAGCAGCTCAAGATCAGGACAGGGCGGCGGGGAGCTGTTTTTT. V and J are TRBV7-3 and TRBJ2-2; the match to TRBD1 covers 8 bases. The J segment lost 7 bases and the V segment lost 4 bases, leaving 11 bases of the junction unmatched. Germline CDR1 and CDR2: SGHTA and FQGTGA. CDR3 size: 16 residues.

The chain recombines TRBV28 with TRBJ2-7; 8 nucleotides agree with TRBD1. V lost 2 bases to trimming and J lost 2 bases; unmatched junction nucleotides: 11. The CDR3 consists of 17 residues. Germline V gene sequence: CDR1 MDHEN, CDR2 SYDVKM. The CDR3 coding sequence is TGTGCCAGCAGTTTAGGTCCCCCAGGGGGCTTCACCTACGAGCAGTACTTC. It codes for CASSLGPPGGFTYEQYF.

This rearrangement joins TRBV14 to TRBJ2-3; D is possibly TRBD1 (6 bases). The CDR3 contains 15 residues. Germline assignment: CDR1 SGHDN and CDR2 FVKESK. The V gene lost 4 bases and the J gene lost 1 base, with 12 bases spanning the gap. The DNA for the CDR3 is TGTGCCAGCAGCCCGACCGGGACACGCACAGATACGCAGTATTTT. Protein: CASSPTGTRTDTQYF.

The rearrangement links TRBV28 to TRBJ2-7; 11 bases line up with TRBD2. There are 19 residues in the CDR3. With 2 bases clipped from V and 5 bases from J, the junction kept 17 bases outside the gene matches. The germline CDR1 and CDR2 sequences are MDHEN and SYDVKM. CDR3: CASSLPLPRISGRGHEQYF. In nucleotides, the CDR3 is TGTGCCAGCAGTTTACCCCTCCCTCGAATTAGCGGGAGGGGTCACGAGCAGTACTTC.

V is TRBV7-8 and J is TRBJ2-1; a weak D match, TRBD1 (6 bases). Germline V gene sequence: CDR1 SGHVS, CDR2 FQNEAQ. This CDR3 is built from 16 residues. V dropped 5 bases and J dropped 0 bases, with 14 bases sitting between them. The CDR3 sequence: CASSPTRTASYNEQFF. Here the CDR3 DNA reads TGTGCCAGCAGCCCCACCCGGACAGCCTCCTACAATGAGCAGTTCTTC. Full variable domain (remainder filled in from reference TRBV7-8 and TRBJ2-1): GAGVSQSPRYKVAKRGQDVALRCDPISGHVSLFWYQQALGQGPEFLTYFQNEAQLDKSGLPSDRFFAERPEGSVSTLKIQRTQQEDSAVYLCASSPTRTASYNEQFFGPGTRLTVL.

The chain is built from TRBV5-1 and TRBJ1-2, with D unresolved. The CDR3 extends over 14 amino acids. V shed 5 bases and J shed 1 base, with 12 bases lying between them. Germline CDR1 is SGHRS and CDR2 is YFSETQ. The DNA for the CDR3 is TGCGCCAGCAGTCTCGTAGATATTAACTATGGCTACACCTTC. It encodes CASSLVDINYGYTF.

CDR3 protein: CASTHPRLQVYEQYF. As DNA, the CDR3 is TGTGCCAGCACCCACCCTAGACTACAGGTCTACGAGCAGTACTTC. This chain connects TRBV28 to TRBJ2-7, with D perhaps given as TRBD1 or TRBD2 (5 bases each). Trimming left V 7 bases short and J 3 bases short, with 19 bases between. CDR1 is MDHEN, CDR2 SYDVKM, per germline. This CDR3 region has 15 residues.

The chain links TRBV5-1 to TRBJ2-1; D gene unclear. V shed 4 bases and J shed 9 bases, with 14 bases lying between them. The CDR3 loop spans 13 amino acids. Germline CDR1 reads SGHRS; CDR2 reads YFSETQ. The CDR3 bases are TGCGCCAGCAGCGTGGATGCTCCAGGTGAGCAGTTCTTC. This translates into CASSVDAPGEQFF. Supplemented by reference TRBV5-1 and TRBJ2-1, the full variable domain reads KAGVTQTPRYLIKTRGQQVTLSCSPISGHRSVSWYQQTPGQGLQFLFEYFSETQRNKGNFPGRFSGRQFSNSRSEMNVSTLELGDSALYLCASSVDAPGEQFFGPGTRLTVL.

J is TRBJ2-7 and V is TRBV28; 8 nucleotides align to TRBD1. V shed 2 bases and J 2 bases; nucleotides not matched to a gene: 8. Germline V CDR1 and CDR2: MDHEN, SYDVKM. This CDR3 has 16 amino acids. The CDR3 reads CASSLGRQGPPYEQYF. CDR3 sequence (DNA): TGTGCCAGCAGTTTAGGACGACAGGGGCCCCCCTACGAGCAGTACTTC.

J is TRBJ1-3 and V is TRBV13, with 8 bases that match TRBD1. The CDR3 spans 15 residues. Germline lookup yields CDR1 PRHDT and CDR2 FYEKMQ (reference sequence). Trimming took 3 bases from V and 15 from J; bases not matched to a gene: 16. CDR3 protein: CASSLGIGHTGGKYF. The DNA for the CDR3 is TGTGCCAGCAGCTTGGGAATAGGGCACACAGGGGGAAAATATTTT.